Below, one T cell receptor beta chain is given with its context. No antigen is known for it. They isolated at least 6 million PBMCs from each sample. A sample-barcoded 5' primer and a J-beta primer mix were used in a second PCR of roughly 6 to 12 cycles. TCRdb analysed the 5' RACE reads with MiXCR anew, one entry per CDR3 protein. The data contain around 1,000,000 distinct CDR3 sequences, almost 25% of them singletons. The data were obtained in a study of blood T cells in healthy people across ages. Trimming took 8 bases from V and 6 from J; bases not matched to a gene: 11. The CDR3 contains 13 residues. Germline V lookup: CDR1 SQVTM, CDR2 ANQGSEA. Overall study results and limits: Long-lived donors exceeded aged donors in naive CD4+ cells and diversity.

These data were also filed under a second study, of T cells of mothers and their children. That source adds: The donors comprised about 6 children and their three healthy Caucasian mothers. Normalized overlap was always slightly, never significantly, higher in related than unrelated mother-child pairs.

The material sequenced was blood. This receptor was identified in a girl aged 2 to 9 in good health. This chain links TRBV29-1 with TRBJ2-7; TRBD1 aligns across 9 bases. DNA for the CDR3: TGCAGCACATGGGACAGGGACGATGGCGAGCAGTACTTC. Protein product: CSTWDRDDGEQYF.